This T cell receptor (beta chain) was sequenced in a study of CD8 T cells in Susac syndrome. Sequencing targeted TCR beta in blood CD8+ and CD4+ T cells. Multiple sclerosis controls were treatment-naive patients with stable or active relapsing-remitting disease. Negative isolation was used for CD8+ and CD4+ T cells, and FACS enrichment was applied to TEMRA cells. The CDR3 has 19 residues. The J segment lost 0 bases and the V segment lost 0 bases, leaving 5 bases of the junction unmatched. CDR1 MNHEY and CDR2 SVGAGI come from the germline V gene. cDNA came from 0.5 to 1 ug RNA primed by random hexamers. One entry per CDR3 protein, called by TCRdb with MiXCR from the immunoSEQ multiplex PCR reads. In the table there are over 350,000 distinct CDR3 sequences, 75% to 90% of which are singletons.

The sequence was obtained from a human donor with multiple sclerosis. Sequences were obtained from CD8+ T cells from PBMCs. The chain recombines TRBV6-5 with TRBJ2-2; 12 bases are shared with TRBD2. In DNA form, the CDR3 reads TGTGCCAGCAGTTACTCGATTCTAGCGGGAGGGACGAACACCGGGGAGCTGTTTTTT. Protein product: CASSYSILAGGTNTGELFF.